This entry concerns a single T cell receptor beta chain. Sequencing was performed with immunoSEQ multiplex PCR; in TCRdb, only in-frame clones are kept and a portion is missing. The sample shows more than 200,000 clones, 70% to 90% of them seen only once. The CDR3 extends over 15 amino acids. Germline trimming cut 10 bases from V and 4 bases from J; bases unmatched to any gene: 12. Germline values: CDR1 MNHEY, CDR2 SVGAGI. This sample is part of a study of blood T cell repertoires in COVID-19. The source material was peripheral blood. This clonotype was sampled from a middle-aged man with acute or convalescent COVID-19. V is TRBV6-5 and J is TRBJ1-2; the match to TRBD1 covers 10 bases. The CDR3 sequence: CATIDGGDRGYGYTF. In nucleotides, the CDR3 is TGTGCCACCATAGACGGTGGGGACAGGGGCTATGGCTACACCTTC.